The 17 T cell receptor beta chains presented below share a single source sample, sequenced in a study of cytomegalovirus exposure and HLA in healthy donors. It was with 60 Vbeta and 13 Jbeta primers that the PCR ran. Clones were read by immunoSEQ multiplex PCR, and TCRdb kept only the in-frame ones, dropping some. This table holds 150,000 to 200,000 clones, 65% to 90% found once. The specimen sequenced was PBMCs. These receptors were taken from a human donor in good health.

The rearrangement links TRBV5-6 to TRBJ1-2; 9 bases map to TRBD1. J gave up 2 bases and V 4 bases, and 9 bases lay outside the gene matches. This CDR3 contains 16 residues. Germline V gene lookup returns CDR1 SGHDT and CDR2 YYEEEE. DNA of the CDR3: TGTGCCAGCAGCCCCTCGTGGGGACAGGGAAACTATGGCTACACCTTC. Encoded protein: CASSPSWGQGNYGYTF.

V and J are TRBV6-5 and TRBJ1-2; TRBD1 aligns across 10 bases. The J segment lost 7 bases and the V segment lost 5 bases, leaving 10 bases of the junction unmatched. Germline CDR1 MNHEY, CDR2 SVGAGI. The CDR3 length is 15 residues. For the CDR3, the DNA is TGTGCCAGCAGTAATTGGGACAGGGGATTCCGTGGCTACACCTTC. Translation: CASSNWDRGFRGYTF.

CDR3 in amino acids: CASAGGVRETQYF. The DNA of the CDR3 is TGTGCCTCGGCAGGGGGCGTTCGGGAGACCCAGTACTTC. This chain joins TRBV6-5 and TRBJ2-5, with TRBD1 identical over 8 bases. Trimming cost V 11 bases and J 5 bases; bases outside gene matches: 10. This CDR3 is built from 13 residues. The V gene's germline CDR1 is MNHEY and CDR2 SVGAGI.

The V call is TRBV13, the J call TRBJ1-2; TRBD1 agrees at 9 bases. With V trimmed by 4 bases and J by 4 bases, 7 bases remained unmatched. The CDR3 has 15 residues. Germline CDR1 is PRHDT and CDR2 is FYEKMQ (reference sequence). In DNA, the CDR3 is TGTGCCAGCAGCTCCCGAACAGGGGGCTTCTATGGCTACACCTTC. It yields the protein CASSSRTGGFYGYTF.

This clone is a singleton in its sample. The gene calls are TRBV4-3 and TRBJ2-7, with TRBD2 matching 7 bases. The CDR3 is 18 amino acids. Trimming removed 0 bases from V and 0 bases from J; junction bases left unmatched: 11. Looked up from germline, CDR1 is LGHNA and CDR2 is YSLEER. The CDR3 DNA follows: TGCGCCAGCAGCCAAGATTTTCGGTCCAGCGGGGCCTCCTACGAGCAGTACTTC. It yields the protein CASSQDFRSSGASYEQYF.

CDR3 amino acids: CASSLGGGYEQYF. CDR3 coding DNA: TGTGCCAGCAGCTTAGGCGGCGGCTACGAGCAGTACTTC. This chain uses TRBV7-8 with TRBJ2-7; D call uncertain. The germline V and J ends were trimmed by 1 base and 3 bases, with 7 bases remaining between them. The CDR3 totals 13 residues. The V gene's germline CDR1 is SGHVS and CDR2 FQNEAQ. Full variable domain (missing parts from reference TRBV7-8 and TRBJ2-7): GAGVSQSPRYKVAKRGQDVALRCDPISGHVSLFWYQQALGQGPEFLTYFQNEAQLDKSGLPSDRFFAERPEGSVSTLKIQRTQQEDSAVYLCASSLGGGYEQYFGPGTRLTVT.

The chain links TRBV29-1 to TRBJ1-4; 10 positions match TRBD1. The CDR3 is 15 amino acids. Trimming cost V 6 bases and J 0 bases; bases outside gene matches: 4. CDR1 is SQVTM, CDR2 ANQGSEA, per germline. The CDR3 coding sequence is TGCAGCGTGGGGGGACAGGGGCCAACTAATGAAAAACTGTTTTTT. Protein product: CSVGGQGPTNEKLFF.

The chain has TRBV4-1 and TRBJ1-3; maybe TRBD1 (5 bases). Trimming removed 1 base from V and 4 bases from J, with 11 bases in between. Germline lookup yields CDR1 MGHRA and CDR2 YSYEKL. This CDR3 has 15 residues. The CDR3 sequence is CASSQVDTKGNTIYF. The DNA for the CDR3 is TGCGCCAGCAGCCAAGTGGACACTAAAGGAAACACCATATATTTT.

V is TRBV7-2 and J is TRBJ1-3, with a weak D call TRBD1 (6 bases). This CDR3 is 15 amino acids long. Germline values: CDR1 SGHTA, CDR2 FQGNSA. Trimming pared 1 base from V and 2 bases from J, leaving 9 bases between. CDR3 amino acids: CASSLVSGAGNTIYF. The DNA of the CDR3 is TGTGCCAGCAGCTTAGTGTCAGGGGCTGGAAACACCATATATTTT.

The J gene is TRBJ2-7, the V gene TRBV7-9, with 11 bases fitting TRBD2. Germline V gene lookup returns CDR1 SEHNR and CDR2 FQNEAQ (reference sequence). This CDR3 has 15 amino acids. The V segment lost 3 bases and the J segment 6 bases; nucleotides outside the gene matches: 7. The CDR3 is CASSLTSGEPGEQYF. The DNA for the CDR3 is TGTGCCAGCAGCTTGACTAGCGGGGAACCCGGCGAGCAGTACTTC.

The chain carries TRBV7-6 and TRBJ2-2; D ambiguous. This CDR3 has 12 residues. From germline, CDR1 is SGHVS and CDR2 FNYEAQ. Trimming pared 5 bases from V and 4 bases from J, leaving 5 bases between. CDR3 nucleotides: TGTGCCAGCAGCCCTATCACCGGGGAGCTGTTTTTT. Residues: CASSPITGELFF.

The V and J genes are TRBV10-2 and TRBJ2-7; D not resolved. The V end was cut by 4 bases, the J end by 4 bases, with 5 bases between. Germline CDR1 reads WSHSY; CDR2 reads SAAADI. This CDR3 has 11 residues. CDR3 sequence (DNA): TGCGCCAGCAGTGGTTTATACGAGCAGTACTTC. It yields the protein CASSGLYEQYF.

This chain uses TRBV27 with TRBJ2-3, with a weak D call TRBD2 (6 bases). The V gene's germline CDR1 is MNHEY and CDR2 SMNVEV (reference sequence). Trimming removed 0 bases from V and 6 bases from J, with 16 bases in between. The CDR3 sequence is 16 residues long. CDR3 sequence reads: CASSLSGGAGLDTQYF. In nucleotides, the CDR3 is TGTGCCAGCAGTTTATCAGGAGGGGCCGGTCTGGATACGCAGTATTTT.

Only one count was recorded for this clone. The rearrangement links TRBV28 to TRBJ2-7; 9 nucleotides agree with TRBD2. The CDR3 has 15 amino acids. The germline CDR1 and CDR2 sequences are MDHEN and SYDVKM. V was clipped by 9 bases and J by 5 bases; unmatched bases: 14. The CDR3 region has the DNA TGTGCCAGTACCCACGGCGGGGGGGCCAGTAACGAGCAGTACTTC. It yields the protein CASTHGGGASNEQYF.

This chain joins TRBV9 and TRBJ1-1, with D possibly matching TRBD1 (5 bases). The germline V and J ends were trimmed by 2 bases and 5 bases, with 19 bases remaining between them. Per the germline V gene, CDR1 is SGDLS and CDR2 is YYNGEE. The CDR3 spans 16 residues. The CDR3 DNA reads as TGTGCCAGCAGCGTGGGGGGTCCAAAGCTCGGGACTGAAGCTTTCTTT. It encodes CASSVGGPKLGTEAFF.

This rearrangement joins TRBV6-5 to TRBJ1-6; a possible D gene is TRBD1 (5 bases). CDR1 is MNHEY and CDR2 is SVGAGI in the germline V gene. This CDR3 has 14 amino acids. The ends were cut back, 6 bases at V and 6 bases at J, with 12 bases in the middle. CDR3 sequence: CASRKGVVNSPLHF. The CDR3 nucleotides are TGTGCCAGCAGGAAAGGGGTAGTTAATTCACCCCTCCACTTT.

The chain recombines TRBV19 with TRBJ1-6; 10 nucleotides line up with TRBD1. The CDR3 consists of 15 residues. V lost 6 bases, J lost 5 bases, and 4 bases stayed unmatched. Germline CDR1 reads LNHDA; CDR2 reads SQIVND (reference sequence). The CDR3 nucleotides read TGTGCCAGTAGCCTCGGACAGGGGGATAATTCACCCCTCCACTTT. Translating gives CASSLGQGDNSPLHF.